The present entry profiles one T cell receptor beta chain with its context. Patients of the Seattle cohort, enrolled during active infection, were followed longitudinally. Original processing notes: Reference gene primer amplification gave estimated nucleated cell counts. Profiled with immunoSEQ multiplex PCR; TCRdb holds only in-frame clones, not every one. V and J calls plus clone size are reproduced from that table; the DNA served to infer D and trimming. The table includes 87,000 or so clones, less than 95% detected once. These data originate in a study of blood T cell repertoires in COVID-19. Study-wide context: Nucleic acid was either cDNA or gDNA, and it came from T cells, B-cell-depleted T cells, or PBMCs.

The TCR sequence derives from a man younger than 35 with COVID-19, enrolled during active disease. The sample consisted of peripheral blood.

The CDR3 spells CASRTLSPGLAGEAYNEQFF. The CDR3 DNA reads as TGTGCCAGCAGAACCCTCTCACCGGGACTAGCGGGAGAGGCCTACAATGAGCAGTTCTTC. The V and J genes are TRBV28 and TRBJ2-1, with 14 bases identical to TRBD2. V was pared by 6 bases and J by 2 bases, with 15 bases of the junction left unmatched. This CDR3 has 20 residues. Germline assignment: CDR1 MDHEN and CDR2 SYDVKM.